Given below is one T cell receptor beta chain in context. Original processing methods: Amplification from reference gene primers served as the basis for estimated nucleated cell counts. The method was immunoSEQ multiplex PCR; TCRdb's version includes in-frame clones alone and lacks a portion of them. From that table come the V and J calls and clone size; the DNA was used to work out D and trimming. The sample has about 200,000 clones, 70% to 90% seen once. Germline V lookup: CDR1 SGHTA, CDR2 FQGNSA. The CDR3 consists of 14 residues. The ends were cut back, 3 bases at V and 4 bases at J, with 12 bases in the middle. The data derive from a study of blood T cell repertoires in COVID-19. Across the study: Some COVID-19 samples were acute and others convalescent; all came from the United States, Italy and Spain.

The chain uses TRBV7-2 and TRBJ1-2, with a tentative D call TRBD1 (5 bases). The sequenced sample consisted of peripheral blood. The TCR was taken from a woman aged 45-65 years with COVID-19, enrolled during active disease. CDR3 bases: TGTGCCAGCAGCTTCGAGGAGGGGATCTATGGCTACACCTTC. Protein: CASSFEEGIYGYTF.